What follows are 24 T cell receptor beta chains derived from one specimen sequenced in a study of blood T cells in healthy people across ages (dated by TCRdb to 2015 to 2017). Libraries were prepared through 5' RACE. The sequencer was an Illumina HiSeq 2500. A second PCR of roughly 6 to 11 cycles was performed with a sample-barcoded 5' primer and a J-beta primer mix. TCRdb took the public reads, trimmed them with fastp at Q25, ran MiXCR for clone calling and kept in-frame beta chains. One record per CDR3 amino acid sequence lists the most common genes and DNA. A total of hundreds of thousands of distinct CDR3 sequences appear in this sample, around 48% of them only once. Around 32% of the sample is in the top ten clones. The sequencing sample was made of blood. These receptors were obtained from a woman aged 55-75 years in good health.

A few counts support this clonotype. The chain uses TRBV12-3 or TRBV12-4 and TRBJ2-6, with unresolved D. This CDR3 contains 15 residues. V was cut by 7 bases and J by 0 bases, with 10 bases left in between. This CDR3 is CASTQYSSGANVLTF. In DNA, the CDR3 is TGTGCCAGCACCCAGTATTCCTCTGGGGCCAACGTCCTGACTTTC.

J is TRBJ2-4 and V is TRBV5-6; 9 bases are a match to TRBD1. The length of the CDR3 is 15 residues. Germline lookup yields CDR1 SGHDT and CDR2 YYEEEE. V shed 3 bases and J 13 bases; nucleotides not matched to a gene: 14. The CDR3, as DNA: TGTGCCAGCAGCTGGGAGGGACAGGGAGTCGGAGAGCAGTACTTC. Translating gives CASSWEGQGVGEQYF. Filled out from reference TRBV5-6 and TRBJ2-4, the complete variable domain reads DAGVTQSPTHLIKTRGQQVTLRCSPKSGHDTVSWYQQALGQGPQFIFQYYEEEERQRGNFPDRFSGHQFPNYSSELNVNALLLGDSALYLCASSWEGQGVGEQYFGAGTRLSVL.

This clonotype has more than one count but fewer than ten. The chain joins TRBV20-1 to TRBJ1-1; D is unresolved. Germline values: CDR1 DFQATT, CDR2 SNEGSKA (reference sequence). V was cut by 4 bases and J by 1 base, with 13 bases left in between. CDR3 size: 14 residues. Here the CDR3 DNA reads TGCAGTGCTAACCGGGAGGCAGGGAACACTGAAGCTTTCTTT. As protein: CSANREAGNTEAFF.

The chain couples TRBV5-1 to TRBJ2-1; 10 positions match TRBD2. CDR3 size: 16 residues. Unmatched junction bases numbered 14, after V lost 5 bases and J lost 9 bases. CDR1 is SGHRS and CDR2 is YFSETQ in the germline V gene. The CDR3 here is CASSPRTSGGSSEQFF. The CDR3 DNA is TGCGCCAGCAGTCCCAGGACTAGCGGAGGTTCTAGTGAGCAGTTCTTC.

This sequence joins TRBV10-3 and TRBJ2-1, with no clear D. V was clipped by 2 bases and J by 9 bases, with 5 bases between them. This CDR3 region has 11 residues. Germline CDR1 and CDR2: ENHRY and SYGVKD. CDR3 coding DNA: TGTGCCATCAGTGAGGTAGCTGAGCAGTTCTTC. Translation gives CAISEVAEQFF.

The gene calls are TRBV5-6 and TRBJ2-5; the match to TRBD2 covers 15 bases. This CDR3 is built from 18 residues. The J segment lost 1 base and the V segment lost 4 bases, leaving 8 bases of the junction unmatched. The germline V gene has CDR1 SGHDT and CDR2 YYEEEE. The CDR3 loop reads CASSAGLAGGFLQETQYF. In nucleotides, the CDR3 is TGTGCCAGCAGCGCGGGACTAGCGGGAGGATTTCTCCAAGAGACCCAGTACTTC.

The rearrangement uses TRBV5-5 and TRBJ2-1, with 7 bases aligning to TRBD1. Germline V gives CDR1 SGHKS, CDR2 YYEKEE (reference sequence). The CDR3 runs to 15 residues. The trim removed 0 bases at V and 6 bases at J, leaving 6 bases unmatched. For the CDR3, the DNA is TGTGCCAGCAGCTTGGCCGCAGGGGGTTTCAATGAGCAGTTCTTC. Translated, it gives CASSLAAGGFNEQFF. Combining the CDR3 with reference TRBV5-5 and TRBJ2-1 gives the whole variable domain DAGVTQSPTHLIKTRGQQVTLRCSPISGHKSVSWYQQVLGQGPQFIFQYYEKEERGRGNFPDRFSARQFPNYSSELNVNALLLGDSALYLCASSLAAGGFNEQFFGPGTRLTVL.

The V call is TRBV5-1, the J call TRBJ1-2, with D possibly being TRBD1 (6 bases). Trimming cost V 4 bases and J 2 bases, with 12 bases left between them. This CDR3 region has 14 residues. The germline V gene has CDR1 SGHRS and CDR2 YFSETQ. CDR3 in amino acids: CASSVEGVNYGYTF. The CDR3 nucleotides read TGCGCCAGCAGCGTGGAGGGGGTAAACTATGGCTACACCTTC.

The chain links TRBV5-1 to TRBJ2-7; D remains ambiguous. The CDR3 contains 14 residues. Germline V gene lookup returns CDR1 SGHRS and CDR2 YFSETQ. Trimming shortened V by 4 bases and J by 3 bases, and 14 bases separated the two germline ends. The CDR3: CASSVRAQVYEQYF. For the CDR3, the DNA is TGCGCCAGCAGCGTCCGGGCGCAGGTCTACGAGCAGTACTTC.

With regard to this clonotype: The junction departs from the called germline gene at one end, perhaps through a read error. V gene TRBV7-9 combines with J gene TRBJ2-7, with 7 bases matching TRBD2. Germline V CDR1 and CDR2: SEHNR, FQNEAQ (reference sequence). The CDR3 has 14 residues. The CDR3 region is CVSSWERDGHEQYF. The CDR3, as DNA: TGTGTCAGCAGCTGGGAGCGGGACGGCCACGAGCAGTACTTC.

The chain carries TRBV18 and TRBJ2-7; possible D gene TRBD2, 5 bases. The CDR3 runs 15 residues. Germline assignment: CDR1 KGHSH and CDR2 LQKENI. The V end was cut by 0 bases, the J end by 3 bases, with 12 bases between. This CDR3 is CASSPPRRLGYEQYF. CDR3 sequence (DNA): TGTGCCAGCTCACCACCCAGGAGGTTGGGCTACGAGCAGTACTTC.

The V and J genes are TRBV13 and TRBJ1-2, with 9 bases identical to TRBD1. In germline, CDR1 is PRHDT, CDR2 FYEKMQ (reference sequence). The CDR3 sequence is 19 residues long. Trimming at V came to 1 base and at J to 4 bases, leaving 16 bases not matched to a gene. The DNA of the CDR3 is TGTGCCAGCAGCTTAGTTGGGGGACAGGGAGGCTATGCCCCCTATGGCTACACCTTC. It codes for CASSLVGGQGGYAPYGYTF.

The chain combines TRBV29-1 with TRBJ2-1; possibly TRBD2 for D (5 bases). Per germline, CDR1 SQVTM and CDR2 ANQGSEA. The V and J ends lost 0 bases and 0 bases respectively, with 6 bases between them. The length of the CDR3 is 14 residues. The CDR3 loop is CSVEERDSYNEQFF. CDR3 bases: TGCAGCGTTGAAGAGAGGGACTCCTACAATGAGCAGTTCTTC.

This clonotype has more than one count but fewer than ten. This rearrangement joins TRBV20-1 to TRBJ1-1; possible D gene TRBD1, 6 bases. V was trimmed by 5 bases and J by 5 bases, leaving 15 bases between them. The CDR3 contains 13 residues. Germline assignment: CDR1 DFQATT and CDR2 SNEGSKA (reference sequence). The CDR3 DNA reads TGCAGTGCTCCAACAGGGACGGCGACTGAAGCTTTCTTT. Protein sequence: CSAPTGTATEAFF.

The chain has TRBV11-2 and TRBJ2-1, with D unresolved. The CDR3 is 12 residues long. The germline V gene has CDR1 SGHAT and CDR2 FQNNGV. Trimming pared 5 bases from V and 9 bases from J, leaving 11 bases between. Written as DNA, the CDR3 is TGTGCCAGCAGCCCCCCCATAGGTGAGCAGTTCTTC. Protein: CASSPPIGEQFF.

The chain combines TRBV28 with TRBJ2-1; 7 positions agree with TRBD1. The CDR3 spans 16 residues. Germline V gene lookup returns CDR1 MDHEN and CDR2 SYDVKM. V trimming: 6 bases; J trimming: 2 bases; junction bases outside the gene matches: 10. CDR3 sequence reads: CASSSNRGPTYNEQFF. DNA for the CDR3: TGTGCCAGCAGCTCGAATAGGGGGCCAACCTACAATGAGCAGTTCTTC.

This clonotype appeared a few times. V is TRBV28 and J is TRBJ2-3, with 8 bases aligning to TRBD2. J lost 1 base, V lost 6 bases, and 6 bases had no gene match. Germline CDR1 reads MDHEN; CDR2 reads SYDVKM. The CDR3 runs 15 residues. The CDR3 spells CASSSGLARTDTQYF. The CDR3, as DNA: TGTGCCAGCAGCTCTGGACTAGCCCGCACAGATACGCAGTATTTT.

The chain recombines TRBV12-5 with TRBJ2-7, with D maybe TRBD1 (5 bases). Trimming took 0 bases from V and 6 from J, leaving 18 bases between them. This CDR3 region has 16 residues. From germline, CDR1 is LGHNT and CDR2 FRNRAP. For the CDR3, the DNA is TGTGCTAGTGGTTTGGTGATGGCAGGGCTAAGGAGCGAGCAGTACTTC. It encodes CASGLVMAGLRSEQYF.

This clonotype has a handful of counts. This chain connects TRBV28 to TRBJ2-1; 7 nucleotides agree with TRBD2. The CDR3 has 11 residues. In germline, CDR1 is MDHEN, CDR2 SYDVKM. After removal of 8 bases from V and 11 bases from J, the junction contained 6 bases not matched to a gene. This CDR3 reads CASATAGQQFF. The CDR3, as DNA: TGTGCCAGCGCAACAGCGGGACAGCAGTTCTTC. The full variable domain, with the rest looked up from reference TRBV28 and TRBJ2-1, is DVKVTQSSRYLVKRTGEKVFLECVQDMDHENMFWYRQDPGLGLRLIYFSYDVKMKEKGDIPEGYSVSREKKERFSLILESASTNQTSMYLCASATAGQQFFGPGTRLTVL.

This clonotype was observed a handful of times. The chain joins TRBV7-2 to TRBJ2-5; TRBD1 aligns across 9 bases. TRBJ2-7 matches the DNA end more closely, so the J call is doubtful. The CDR3 covers 15 residues. CDR1 and CDR2 (germline): SGHTA, FQGNSA. The CDR3 is CASRKPGQGTYEQYF. The CDR3 bases are TGTGCCAGCAGAAAACCGGGACAGGGCACCTACGAGCAGTACTTC.

CDR3 sequence (DNA): TGTGCCATCAGTCGACAACTAGACGAGCAGTACTTC. It is translated as CAISRQLDEQYF. The chain uses TRBV10-3 and TRBJ2-7; the D gene is possibly TRBD2 (5 bases). Germline CDR1 and CDR2: ENHRY and SYGVKD. Between the trimmed V and J ends, which lost 5 bases and 5 bases, there was a span of 10 bases. The CDR3 consists of 12 residues.

This clonotype was recorded once. V usage is TRBV2 and J usage is TRBJ2-5, with D uncertain. V was clipped by 8 bases and J by 5 bases, with 12 bases between them. Germline-derived CDR1 and CDR2 are SNHLY and FYNNEI. The CDR3 extends over 12 amino acids. CDR3 DNA: TGTGCCAGCCATCGTTTAAAGGAGACCCAGTACTTC. The encoded protein is CASHRLKETQYF.

The count of this clonotype is one. The chain employs TRBV5-1 and TRBJ2-3, with D unresolved. V lost 2 bases and J lost 4, with 11 bases in between. CDR1 and CDR2 from the germline V gene are SGHRS and YFSETQ. The CDR3 spans 14 residues. CDR3 bases: TGCGCCAGCAGCTTAAGCGTAGATGCAGATACGCAGTATTTT. It yields the protein CASSLSVDADTQYF.

The chain couples TRBV12-3 or TRBV12-4 to TRBJ2-5, with TRBD2 matching 12 bases. CDR3 length: 15 amino acids. The ends lost 6 bases at V and 2 bases at J; junction bases unmatched: 4. The CDR3 loop is CASRRLAGDQETQYF. The DNA for the CDR3 is TGTGCCAGCAGGCGACTAGCGGGAGATCAAGAGACCCAGTACTTC.